The 4 T cell receptor beta chains in this list originate from one sample, sequenced in a study of response to subunit inactivated influenza vaccine. MiXCR, applied by TCRdb to the RT-PCR reads, yields one record per CDR3 protein. The sample records roughly 630,000 distinct CDR3 sequences, 13% to 15% being singletons. This specimen was PBMCs from blood, taken approximately 15 days before vaccination. The receptors shown here come from a man aged 45-65 years who received an inactivated influenza vaccine.

In its sample, this clonotype was seen a few times. This chain joins TRBV7-9 and TRBJ1-1; D is undetermined. Germline V gene sequence: CDR1 SEHNR, CDR2 FQNEAQ (reference sequence). V dropped 4 bases and J dropped 6 bases, with 12 bases sitting between them. The CDR3 has 13 amino acids. The DNA for the CDR3 is TGTGCCAGCAGCTGGTCGGGTTACGCTGAAGCTTTCTTT. This encodes CASSWSGYAEAFF. The full variable domain, its missing parts supplied by reference TRBV7-9 and TRBJ1-1, is DTGVSQNPRHKITKRGQNVTFRCDPISEHNRLYWYRQTLGQGPEFLTYFQNEAQLEKSRLLSDRFSAERPKGSFSTLEIQRTEQGDSAMYLCASSWSGYAEAFFGQGTRLTVV.

The J gene is TRBJ2-4, the V gene TRBV6-2 or TRBV6-3; the match to TRBD2 covers 13 bases. Germline V gives CDR1 MNHEY, CDR2 SVGEGT. The junction had 8 bases not matched to a gene; V was cut back by 6 bases and J by 0 bases. The CDR3 has 18 amino acids. The CDR3: CASRPTSGGILAKNIQYF. The CDR3 DNA reads TGTGCCAGCAGGCCGACTAGCGGGGGGATACTAGCCAAAAACATTCAGTACTTC.

The J gene is TRBJ2-3, the V gene TRBV5-1; the D gene is possibly TRBD1 (6 bases). Germline V gene sequence: CDR1 SGHRS, CDR2 YFSETQ. V lost 0 bases and J lost 0, with 14 bases in between. The CDR3 runs to 17 residues. CDR3 in amino acids: CASSLVDRPTSTDTQYF. The DNA of the CDR3 is TGCGCCAGCAGCTTGGTTGACAGGCCAACTAGCACAGATACGCAGTATTTT.

The J gene is TRBJ2-7, the V gene TRBV10-3, with TRBD1 identical over 7 bases. Germline loops: CDR1 ENHRY, CDR2 SYGVKD. The length of the CDR3 is 14 residues. The CDR3 DNA reads TGTGCTTCCGCGGACAGGTCTTTCTCCTACGAGCAGTACTTC. This gives the protein CASADRSFSYEQYF.